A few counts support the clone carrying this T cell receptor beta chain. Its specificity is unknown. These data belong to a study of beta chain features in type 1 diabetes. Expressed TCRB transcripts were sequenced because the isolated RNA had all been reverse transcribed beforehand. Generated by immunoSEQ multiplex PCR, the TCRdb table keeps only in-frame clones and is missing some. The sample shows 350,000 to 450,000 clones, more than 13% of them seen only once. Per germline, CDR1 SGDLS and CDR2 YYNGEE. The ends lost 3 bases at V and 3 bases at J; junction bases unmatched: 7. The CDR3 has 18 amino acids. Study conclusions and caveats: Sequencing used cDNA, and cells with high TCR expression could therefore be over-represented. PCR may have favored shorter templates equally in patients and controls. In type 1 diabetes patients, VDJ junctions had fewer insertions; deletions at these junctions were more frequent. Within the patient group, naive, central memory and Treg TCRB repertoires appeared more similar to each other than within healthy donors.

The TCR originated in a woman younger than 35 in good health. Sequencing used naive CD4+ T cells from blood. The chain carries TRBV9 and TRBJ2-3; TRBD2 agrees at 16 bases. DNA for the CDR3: TGTGCCAGCAGCGCGGAGGGACTAGCGGGAGGGCGAACAGATACGCAGTATTTT. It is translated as CASSAEGLAGGRTDTQYF.